The entry below describes one T cell receptor (beta chain). Antigen specificity is unknown. The sample belongs to a study of PD-L1 blockade in urothelial cancer. At the level of the study: The study started patients on atezolizumab at some point between 2014 and 2016, giving 1,200 mg intravenously every 3 weeks. Blood analyses occurred 3 weeks (second dose) and 6 weeks post treatment start. Blood yielded a median of about 150,000 T cells per sample. Study-level findings and limits: Blood clones associated with the tumor expanded more at 3 weeks in durable-benefit patients.

Looked up from germline, CDR1 is SQVTM and CDR2 is ANQGSEA. The CDR3 runs 12 residues. The ends lost 7 bases at V and 3 bases at J; junction bases unmatched: 4. Method: immunoSEQ multiplex PCR; TCRdb's copy keeps in-frame clones and lacks some. The sample holds about 120,000 clones, 85% to 90% seen once. Time point specified: peripheral blood 6 weeks after treatment start. This TCR was sampled from a man aged 55 to 70 with urothelial cancer. The starting material was PBMCs, obtained around atezolizumab (anti-PD-L1) treatment. V usage is TRBV29-1 and J usage is TRBJ1-2, with 8 bases fitting TRBD1. CDR3 residues: CSAATGDYGYTF. In DNA form, the CDR3 reads TGCAGCGCCGCGACAGGGGACTATGGCTACACCTTC.